This T cell receptor beta chain was profiled in a study of T cells after yellow fever vaccination. Notes on the study in general: CD4 and CD8 compartments shared a small share of clonotypes. Most clones from primary vaccination were detected again post-booster (around 95% CD4, about 88% CD8).

Of note for this clonotype: What it recognizes is unknown.

CDR3 size: 14 residues. Germline values: CDR1 KGHSH, CDR2 LQKENI. V was pared by 3 bases and J by 3 bases, with 10 bases between. Universal primer sites and UMIs were introduced during 5'RACE template-switching synthesis of TCR cDNA. TCRdb reprocessed the 5' RACE reads with MiXCR, giving one entry per CDR3 protein. The sample includes some 560,000 distinct CDR3 sequences, about a sixth of them seen just once. Material: PBMCs, obtained less than 6 days after the first yellow fever vaccination. The source is a man aged 18-30 years who received the YFV17D yellow fever vaccine. V gene TRBV18 combines with J gene TRBJ2-3; D is undetermined. CDR3 loop: CASSPVFGTDTQYF. CDR3 DNA: TGTGCCAGCTCACCGGTTTTCGGGACAGATACGCAGTATTTT.